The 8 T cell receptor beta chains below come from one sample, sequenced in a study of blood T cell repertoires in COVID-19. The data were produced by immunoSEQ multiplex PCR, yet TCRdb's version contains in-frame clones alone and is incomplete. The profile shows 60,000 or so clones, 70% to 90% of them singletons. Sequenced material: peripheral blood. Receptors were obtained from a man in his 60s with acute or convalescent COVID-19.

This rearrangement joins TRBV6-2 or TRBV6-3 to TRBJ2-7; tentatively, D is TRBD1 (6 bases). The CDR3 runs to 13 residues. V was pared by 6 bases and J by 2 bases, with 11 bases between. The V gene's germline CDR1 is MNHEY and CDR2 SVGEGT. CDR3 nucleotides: TGTGCCAGCAGCGCAGGGGCCCCCTACGAGCAGTACTTC. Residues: CASSAGAPYEQYF.

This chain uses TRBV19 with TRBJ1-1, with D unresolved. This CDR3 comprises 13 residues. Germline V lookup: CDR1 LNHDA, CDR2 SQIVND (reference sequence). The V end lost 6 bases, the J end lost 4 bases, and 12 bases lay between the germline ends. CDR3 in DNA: TGTGCCAGTAGGGATTGGGAGGTCACTGAAGCTTTCTTT. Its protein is CASRDWEVTEAFF.

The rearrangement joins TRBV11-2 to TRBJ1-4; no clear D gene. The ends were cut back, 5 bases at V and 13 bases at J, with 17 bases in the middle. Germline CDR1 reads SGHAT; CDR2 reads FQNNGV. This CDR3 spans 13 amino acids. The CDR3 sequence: CASSLTSQGGLFF. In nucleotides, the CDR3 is TGTGCCAGCAGCCTAACTAGCCAAGGCGGACTGTTTTTT. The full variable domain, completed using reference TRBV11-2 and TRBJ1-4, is EAGVAQSPRYKIIEKRQSVAFWCNPISGHATLYWYQQILGQGPKLLIQFQNNGVVDDSQLPKDRFSAERLKGVDSTLKIQPAKLEDSAVYLCASSLTSQGGLFFGSGTQLSVL.

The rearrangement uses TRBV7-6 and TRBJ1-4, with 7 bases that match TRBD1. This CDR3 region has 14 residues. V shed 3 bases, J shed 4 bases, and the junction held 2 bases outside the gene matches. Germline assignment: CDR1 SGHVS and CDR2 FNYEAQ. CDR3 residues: CASSLDRHNEKLFF. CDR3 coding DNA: TGTGCCAGCAGCTTGGACAGGCATAATGAAAAACTGTTTTTT.

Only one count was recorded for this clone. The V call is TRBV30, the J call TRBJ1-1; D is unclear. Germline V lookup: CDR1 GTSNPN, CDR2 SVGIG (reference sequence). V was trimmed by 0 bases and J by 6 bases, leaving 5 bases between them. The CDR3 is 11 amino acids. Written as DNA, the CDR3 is TGTGCCTGGAGTGTGTCGTCTGAAGCTTTCTTT. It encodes CAWSVSSEAFF.

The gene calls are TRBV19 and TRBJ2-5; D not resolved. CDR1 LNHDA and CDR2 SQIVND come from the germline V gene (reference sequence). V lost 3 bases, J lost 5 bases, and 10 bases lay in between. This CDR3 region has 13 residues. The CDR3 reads CASSMLGRETQYF. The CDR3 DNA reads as TGTGCCAGTAGTATGTTGGGCCGGGAGACCCAGTACTTC.

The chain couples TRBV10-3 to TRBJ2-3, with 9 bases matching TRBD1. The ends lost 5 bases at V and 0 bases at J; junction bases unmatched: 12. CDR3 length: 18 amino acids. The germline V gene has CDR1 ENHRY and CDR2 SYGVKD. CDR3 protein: CAISITGGDRGSTDTQYF. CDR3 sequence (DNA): TGTGCCATCAGTATCACCGGCGGAGACAGGGGGAGCACAGATACGCAGTATTTT.

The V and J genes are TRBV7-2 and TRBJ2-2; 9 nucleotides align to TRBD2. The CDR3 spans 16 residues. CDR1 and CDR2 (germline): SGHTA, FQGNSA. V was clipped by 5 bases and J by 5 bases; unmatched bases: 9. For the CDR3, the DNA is TGTGCCAGCAGCACGCACGAGCGGGGGGTTACCGGGGAGCTGTTTTTT. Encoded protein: CASSTHERGVTGELFF.